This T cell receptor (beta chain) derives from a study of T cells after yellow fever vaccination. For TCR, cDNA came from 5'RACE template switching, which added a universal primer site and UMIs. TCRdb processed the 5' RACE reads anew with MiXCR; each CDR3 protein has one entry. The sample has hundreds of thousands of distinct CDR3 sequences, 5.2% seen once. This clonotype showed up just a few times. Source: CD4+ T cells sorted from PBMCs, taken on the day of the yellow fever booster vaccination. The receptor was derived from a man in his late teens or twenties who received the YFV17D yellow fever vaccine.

The CDR3, as DNA: TGTGCCAGCAGCCCCCCGGGGGCTCAAGAGACCCAGTACTTC. Its translation is CASSPPGAQETQYF. The chain recombines TRBV7-9 with TRBJ2-5; D may be TRBD1 or TRBD2 (6 bases each). Germline V lookup: CDR1 SEHNR, CDR2 FQNEAQ (reference sequence). This CDR3 has 14 amino acids. V was trimmed by 5 bases and J by 2 bases, leaving 12 bases between them.